This T cell receptor beta chain was identified during a study of blood T cell repertoires in COVID-19 (dated by TCRdb to 2019 to 2021). With regard to the full study: Collaborator samples came from the United States, Italy and Spain and covered acute and convalescent phases of COVID-19. Deeply sampled blood TCRbeta repertoires from subjects exposed to, actively infected with, or recovered from COVID-19 were included in the dataset. Where available, HLA class I and class II types were taken from metadata supplied by the sample provider and were not determined by assay-based typing. The sample metadata nearly always contained a de-identified subject ID, COVID-19 status, age in years and sex. A freely available public database, intended as a resource for researchers studying the immune response to SARS-CoV-2, is where the repertoires were released. The material from the prospective study consisted of cDNA or gDNA derived from T cells, B-cell-depleted T cells, or PBMCs. Samples came from the ongoing ImmuneRACE study (first 160 participants) plus 1,254 subjects from 6 global collaborators.

There are 13 amino acids in the CDR3, from cysteine to phenylalanine inclusive. Only the CDR3 part of the read is kept: 39 bases, read in frame from the first base. V is pared back by 7 bases and J by 7 bases, with 14 bases lying between the germline termini. Another Seattle source contributed samples from volunteer blood donors who had recovered from COVID-19. The collaborating institutions used their own protocols to collect whole blood in K2EDTA tubes. Collaborator samples were shipped for TCRbeta analysis as frozen whole blood, isolated PBMCs, or DNA extracted from either sample type. TCRbeta CDR3 regions were amplified from genomic DNA using the immunoSEQ Assay, a bias-controlled multiplex PCR. In the source study's methods: The number of nucleated cells in each sample was estimated by amplification of reference gene primers within the assay. To quantify the absolute abundance of each unique TCRbeta CDR3 rearrangement, sequence reads were collapsed and filtered. Productive Simpson clonality was computed per sample as the square root of Simpson's diversity index over productive rearrangements. This immuneACCESS table, as held by TCRdb, lists in-frame sequences with V and J called but not all clones. Of the missing ones, under half trace to an unresolved V gene in checked studies; the others have no known cause. V, J and clone size derive from that table, while D and trimming were established from the DNA sequence. The table for this sample lists around 250,000 clones; about 83% of them were counted only once. About 1.5% of the sample rests with the top ten.

Here is what the overall study found, with its caveats: The amount of clinical and demographic metadata varied by source and participant and was provided uncurated.

A note on this clone: There is no known antigen for this receptor. No per-base quality is available; no much larger clone lies one base away.

The clonotype comes from a woman aged 35 to 49 who had recovered from COVID-19. Recombination linked TRBV12-3 or TRBV12-4 to TRBJ1-5, with the identity of the D gene unclear. The sequenced material came from peripheral blood. DNA sequence: TGTGCCAGCACCTTCCAGGCCAGGCAGCCCCAGCATTTT. It translates as CASTFQARQPQHF.